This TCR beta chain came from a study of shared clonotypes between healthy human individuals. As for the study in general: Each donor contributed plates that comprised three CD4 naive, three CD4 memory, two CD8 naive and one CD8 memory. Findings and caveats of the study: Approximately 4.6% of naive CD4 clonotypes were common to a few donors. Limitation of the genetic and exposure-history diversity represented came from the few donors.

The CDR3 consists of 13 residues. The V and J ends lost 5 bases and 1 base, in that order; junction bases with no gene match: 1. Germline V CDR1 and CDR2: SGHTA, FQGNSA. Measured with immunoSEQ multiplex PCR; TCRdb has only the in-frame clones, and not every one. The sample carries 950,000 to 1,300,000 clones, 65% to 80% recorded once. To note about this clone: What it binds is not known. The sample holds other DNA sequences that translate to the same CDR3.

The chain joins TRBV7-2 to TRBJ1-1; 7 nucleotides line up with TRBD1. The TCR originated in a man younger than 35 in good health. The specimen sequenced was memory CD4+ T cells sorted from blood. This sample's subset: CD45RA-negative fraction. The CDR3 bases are TGTGCCAGCAGCCGACAGGGGAACACTGAAGCTTTCTTT. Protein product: CASSRQGNTEAFF.